This record looks at one T cell receptor beta chain sequence and its context. The antigen remains undetermined. The data originate from a study of T-cell memory formation after mild COVID-19. Overall study context: TCR clusters mostly belonged to single donors.

Notes on the study in general: Some SARS-CoV-2-responding clones were already detected in memory before infection. Mostly located in CM and EM were contracting CD4+ clones, with contracting CD8+ clones located in EMRA.

TCRdb ran MiXCR on the 5' RACE reads and lists one entry per CDR3 protein. Of 80,000 to 95,000 distinct CDR3 sequences listed, 20% to 25% are singletons. Sequenced sample: PBMCs or a T cell subset sorted from them (not recorded which). The receptor was isolated from a young man who had mild COVID-19 (a few samples of this study predate the infection). Cell type and time point are not known.

CDR3 nucleotides: TGCGCCAGCAGCCAAGATGAAACTGAAGCTTTCTTT. It translates to CASSQDETEAFF. V gene TRBV4-3 combines with J gene TRBJ1-1; D is ambiguous. This CDR3 region has 12 residues. CDR1 is LGHNA, CDR2 YSLEER, per germline. V was cut by 0 bases and J by 5 bases, with 4 bases left in between.